A single sample gave rise to the 27 T cell receptor beta chains below, sequenced in a study of cytomegalovirus exposure and HLA in healthy donors. Clones were sequenced by immunoSEQ multiplex PCR, and TCRdb holds only the in-frame ones, with some missing. The data show about 120,000 clones, 85% seen once. The sequenced sample was PBMCs. The receptors derive from a woman aged 30 to 39 in good health and CMV-seronegative.

The chain links TRBV7-9 to TRBJ2-3; TRBD1 is a possible D gene (6 bases). This CDR3 contains 16 residues. CDR1 is SEHNR, CDR2 FQNEAQ, per germline (reference sequence). Between the trimmed V and J ends, which lost 1 base and 0 bases, there was a span of 11 bases. The CDR3 spells CASSLGEGESTDTQYF. DNA for the CDR3: TGTGCCAGCAGCTTAGGAGAGGGGGAGAGCACAGATACGCAGTATTTT.

V usage is TRBV2 and J usage is TRBJ1-1; TRBD1 aligns across 7 bases. CDR3 length: 16 residues. CDR1 is SNHLY, CDR2 FYNNEI, per germline. V shed 1 base and J 0 bases; nucleotides not matched to a gene: 5. The CDR3 loop is CASSEGGTVLNTEAFF. Here the CDR3 DNA reads TGTGCCAGCAGTGAAGGGGGGACAGTTCTGAACACTGAAGCTTTCTTT.

This sequence joins TRBV19 and TRBJ1-5, with a possible D match to TRBD1 (6 bases). With 4 bases removed from V and 1 base from J, the gap between germline ends came to 14 bases. The CDR3 covers 16 residues. CDR1 LNHDA and CDR2 SQIVND come from the germline V gene (reference sequence). The DNA of the CDR3 is TGTGCCAGTAGTACCCTACAGGGAGGGAGCAATCAGCCCCAGCATTTT. Translation gives CASSTLQGGSNQPQHF.

The chain is built from TRBV19 and TRBJ1-2; TRBD1 agrees at 7 bases. The CDR3 has 14 residues. The V gene's germline CDR1 is LNHDA and CDR2 SQIVND (reference sequence). V trimming: 5 bases; J trimming: 5 bases; junction bases outside the gene matches: 8. The DNA of the CDR3 is TGTGCCAGTAGTCCCGACAGGGCAGGATATGGCTACACCTTC. This sequence encodes CASSPDRAGYGYTF.

This clone occurred once. This chain joins TRBV6-5 and TRBJ2-5; D is undetermined. V was shortened by 10 bases and J by 5 bases, with 17 bases between the two germline ends. This CDR3 is built from 13 residues. The germline gives CDR1 MNHEY, CDR2 SVGAGI. CDR3 amino acids: CATQSVAAETQYF. The CDR3 region has the DNA TGTGCCACTCAGTCCGTAGCTGCGGAGACCCAGTACTTC.

This chain connects TRBV6-4 to TRBJ2-3; 7 bases map to TRBD1. Trimming cost V 0 bases and J 6 bases; bases outside gene matches: 9. The CDR3 has 16 amino acids. Germline CDR1 is MRHNA and CDR2 is SNTAGT. The CDR3 DNA sequence: TGTGCCAGCAGTGACTCTTCCCAGGGGGAGATTGATACGCAGTATTTT. Translation gives CASSDSSQGEIDTQYF.

The gene calls are TRBV13 and TRBJ1-1; 7 bases are a match to TRBD1. The CDR3 is 16 residues long. Trimming cost V 2 bases and J 1 base; bases outside gene matches: 7. Germline V lookup: CDR1 PRHDT, CDR2 FYEKMQ (reference sequence). CDR3 amino acids: CASSLRPTGRNTEAFF. The CDR3, as DNA: TGTGCCAGCAGCTTACGTCCGACAGGGAGGAACACTGAAGCTTTCTTT. The full variable domain, with the rest looked up from reference TRBV13 and TRBJ1-1, is AAGVIQSPRHLIKEKRETATLKCYPIPRHDTVYWYQQGPGQDPQFLISFYEKMQSDKGSIPDRFSAQQFSDYHSELNMSSLELGDSALYFCASSLRPTGRNTEAFFGQGTRLTVV.

This clone was observed a single time. The genes are TRBV5-1 and TRBJ2-3; weak D call: TRBD2 (6 bases). The CDR3 is made up of 15 amino acids. CDR1 is SGHRS, CDR2 YFSETQ, per germline. With 2 bases removed from V and 2 bases from J, the gap between germline ends came to 12 bases. The CDR3: CASSLGGASTDTQYF. The DNA of the CDR3 is TGCGCCAGCAGCTTAGGAGGGGCTTCCACAGATACGCAGTATTTT.

The V call is TRBV10-3, the J call TRBJ2-7; D call uncertain. The CDR3 runs to 14 residues. In germline, CDR1 is ENHRY, CDR2 SYGVKD. Trimming stripped 0 bases from V and 0 bases from J, with 6 bases between. As DNA, the CDR3 is TGTGCCATCAGTGAGTCCCCCAGCTCCTACGAGCAGTACTTC. Amino acids: CAISESPSSYEQYF.

The V and J genes are TRBV4-1 and TRBJ1-2; tentative D call: TRBD1 (5 bases). The germline gives CDR1 MGHRA, CDR2 YSYEKL. This CDR3 spans 15 amino acids. V gave up 4 bases and J gave up 2 bases, with 14 bases separating them. CDR3 loop: CASSPLGGTNYGYTF. The CDR3 coding sequence is TGCGCCAGCAGCCCTTTGGGGGGGACCAACTATGGCTACACCTTC.

The rearrangement links TRBV30 to TRBJ1-1, with a tentative D call TRBD1 (5 bases). The CDR3 contains 12 residues. The ends were cut back, 3 bases at V and 4 bases at J, with 9 bases in the middle. Germline-derived CDR1 and CDR2 are GTSNPN and SVGIG (reference sequence). The CDR3 reads CAWSGGGTEAFF. The CDR3 region has the DNA TGTGCCTGGAGCGGGGGGGGCACTGAAGCTTTCTTT.

The sample holds one count of this clone. The chain uses TRBV2 and TRBJ2-1; tentatively, D is TRBD1 (5 bases). This CDR3 region has 14 residues. Germline values: CDR1 SNHLY, CDR2 FYNNEI. V was pared by 3 bases and J by 6 bases, with 12 bases between. The CDR3 here is CASSETDQGNEQFF. CDR3 DNA: TGTGCCAGCAGTGAGACGGACCAGGGCAATGAGCAGTTCTTC. The full variable domain, with the rest looked up from reference TRBV2 and TRBJ2-1, is EPEVTQTPSHQVTQMGQEVILRCVPISNHLYFYWYRQILGQKVEFLVSFYNNEISEKSEIFDDQFSVERPDGSNFTLKIRSTKLEDSAMYFCASSETDQGNEQFFGPGTRLTVL.

The V call is TRBV9, the J call TRBJ1-1; 8 nucleotides line up with TRBD1. Losses at the gene ends were 4 bases for V and 1 base for J; bases not matched to a gene: 6. The CDR3 covers 15 residues. From germline, CDR1 is SGDLS and CDR2 YYNGEE. The CDR3: CASSPWTGKNTEAFF. CDR3 in DNA: TGTGCCAGCAGCCCATGGACAGGGAAGAACACTGAAGCTTTCTTT.

This chain connects TRBV9 to TRBJ2-1; 7 positions match TRBD2. This CDR3 region has 16 residues. V was clipped by 0 bases and J by 3 bases; unmatched bases: 6. Per the germline V gene, CDR1 is SGDLS and CDR2 is YYNGEE. CDR3 region: CASSVAEAGYYNEQFF. The CDR3 bases are TGTGCCAGCAGCGTAGCTGAAGCGGGGTACTACAATGAGCAGTTCTTC.

The chain combines TRBV5-4 with TRBJ2-5; weak D call: TRBD2 (5 bases). The CDR3 length is 14 residues. CDR1 and CDR2 (germline): SGHNT, YYREEE (reference sequence). The V end was cut by 0 bases, the J end by 5 bases, with 11 bases between. The CDR3 spells CASSLAGMGETQYF. CDR3 bases: TGTGCCAGCAGCTTGGCCGGGATGGGCGAGACCCAGTACTTC.

The chain recombines TRBV6-1 with TRBJ1-6; no definite D call. This CDR3 is built from 14 residues. V was pared by 5 bases and J by 5 bases, with 10 bases between. The germline CDR1 and CDR2 sequences are MNHNS and SASEGT. The CDR3 region is CASSSREHNSPLHF. Here the CDR3 DNA reads TGTGCCAGCAGTTCCCGGGAGCATAATTCACCCCTCCACTTT.

The chain links TRBV7-9 to TRBJ1-1; D possibly corresponds to TRBD1 (6 bases). The CDR3 consists of 16 residues. Per germline, CDR1 SEHNR and CDR2 FQNEAQ (reference sequence). V gave up 5 bases and J gave up 4 bases, with 20 bases separating them. The CDR3 DNA reads TGTGCCAGCAGCGATCGTAACAGGGTAGGGAGCACTGAAGCTTTCTTT. Translating it yields CASSDRNRVGSTEAFF.

The V call is TRBV7-2, the J call TRBJ2-1; D is unclear. Trimming pared 5 bases from V and 2 bases from J, leaving 16 bases between. The germline V gene encodes CDR1 SGHTA and CDR2 FQGNSA. The length of the CDR3 is 16 residues. DNA of the CDR3: TGTGCCAGCAGCGCCCTTGGGCCAACCACCTACAATGAGCAGTTCTTC. Its translation is CASSALGPTTYNEQFF.

This clone was seen only once. The rearrangement links TRBV19 to TRBJ1-2; D gene unclear. Germline CDR1 and CDR2: LNHDA and SQIVND (reference sequence). The germline V and J ends were trimmed by 6 bases and 4 bases, with 15 bases remaining between them. The CDR3 contains 14 residues. The CDR3 loop reads CASSPKVGRYGYTF. The CDR3 DNA follows: TGTGCCAGTAGCCCGAAGGTGGGCCGCTATGGCTACACCTTC.

The rearrangement links TRBV7-2 to TRBJ2-7; 10 nucleotides agree with TRBD2. The CDR3 is made up of 16 amino acids. CDR1 and CDR2 from the germline V gene are SGHTA and FQGNSA. J lost 5 bases, V lost 0 bases, and 7 bases had no gene match. The CDR3 DNA is TGTGCCAGCAGCTTAGCGAGTCTAGCGGGGGTTGACGAGCAGTACTTC. It codes for CASSLASLAGVDEQYF.

The chain carries TRBV4-3 and TRBJ2-1, with TRBD2 as a possible D gene (7 bases). Trimming removed 0 bases from V and 9 bases from J, with 18 bases in between. CDR3 size: 16 residues. CDR1 LGHNA and CDR2 YSLEER come from the germline V gene. This CDR3 is CASSQESGGKKAEQFF. CDR3 in DNA: TGCGCCAGCAGCCAAGAGTCGGGGGGCAAGAAGGCTGAGCAGTTCTTC.

The genes are TRBV11-2 and TRBJ2-5, with TRBD2 as a possible D gene (5 bases). V was pared by 5 bases and J by 4 bases, with 8 bases between. This CDR3 contains 12 residues. Germline values: CDR1 SGHAT, CDR2 FQNNGV. CDR3 region: CASSRGLETQYF. The CDR3 region has the DNA TGTGCCAGCAGCAGAGGGTTAGAGACCCAGTACTTC.

This clone was seen only once. The rearrangement links TRBV2 to TRBJ2-4; the match to TRBD1 covers 11 bases. The CDR3 spans 15 residues. Germline CDR1 and CDR2: SNHLY and FYNNEI. The V gene end was trimmed by 6 bases and the J gene end by 7 bases; junction bases not matched to a gene: 8. The CDR3 spells CASSARTGGGNIQYF. CDR3 coding DNA: TGTGCCAGCAGCGCCCGGACAGGGGGCGGGAACATTCAGTACTTC.

The rearrangement uses TRBV7-9 and TRBJ1-1; 9 bases map to TRBD1. Germline-derived CDR1 and CDR2 are SEHNR and FQNEAQ (reference sequence). The CDR3 has 13 amino acids. The ends lost 5 bases at V and 11 bases at J; junction bases unmatched: 9. The CDR3 coding sequence is TGTGCCAGCAGCCCGGGACAGGGTATGTGGGCTTTCTTT. Protein sequence: CASSPGQGMWAFF. Full variable domain (rest looked up from reference TRBV7-9 and TRBJ1-1): DTGVSQNPRHKITKRGQNVTFRCDPISEHNRLYWYRQTLGQGPEFLTYFQNEAQLEKSRLLSDRFSAERPKGSFSTLEIQRTEQGDSAMYLCASSPGQGMWAFFGQGTRLTVV.

This clone has only one observation. The V call is TRBV19, the J call TRBJ2-3, with 7 bases lining up with TRBD2. CDR1 is LNHDA, CDR2 SQIVND, per germline (reference sequence). The CDR3 contains 17 residues. V lost 1 base, J lost 4 bases, and 11 bases stayed unmatched. The CDR3 DNA reads as TGTGCCAGTAGTATAGGCCAGGGAGGGCCGAATGCAGATACGCAGTATTTT. Its translation is CASSIGQGGPNADTQYF.

V and J are TRBV29-1 and TRBJ1-3; 10 positions match TRBD1. Germline V CDR1 and CDR2: SQVTM, ANQGSEA. V gave up 8 bases and J gave up 5 bases; unmatched junction bases: 6. This CDR3 has 13 residues. The CDR3 DNA sequence: TGCAGCCCTAAGGGACAGGGGAGAAACACCATATATTTT. It encodes CSPKGQGRNTIYF.

The V call is TRBV6-5, the J call TRBJ1-1; D not resolved. Germline lookup yields CDR1 MNHEY and CDR2 SVGAGI. The V end was cut by 2 bases, the J end by 1 base, with 11 bases between. The CDR3 consists of 15 residues. The CDR3 loop reads CASSYLPSSNTEAFF. CDR3 DNA: TGTGCCAGCAGTTACCTCCCGAGTTCGAACACTGAAGCTTTCTTT.